These T cell receptor beta chains were read from a single sample in a study of CD8+ T cells in alopecia areata. Repertoires were generated with immunoSEQ multiplex PCR, while TCRdb's copy carries only in-frame clones and drops some. Of over 70,000 clones in the sample, around 66% are singletons; the top ten hold less than 25%. This material consisted of CD8+ T cells sorted from blood, taken at week 24, from a patient treated with tofacitinib. These TCRs come from a human donor with alopecia areata. Each CDR3 is given with its conserved first and last residue. D genes are given only for firm matches. Some rows have no size entry. The others give once, few or many, or a class for an expanded clone.

CDR3	DNA	D	size	V	J
CSVVSGTGRRGYTF	TGCAGCGTTGTGAGTGGGACAGGGCGAAGAGGCTACACCTTC	TRBD1	NA	TRBV29-1	TRBJ1-2
CASSLGLVLTF	TGTGCCAGCAGCTTAGGGCTCGTCCTGACTTTC	NA	NA	TRBV7-9	TRBJ2-6
CATSTSGRYEQYF	TGTGCCACCTCAACTAGCGGGAGGTACGAGCAGTACTTC	TRBD2	NA	TRBV6-5	TRBJ2-7
CAISDPGQGHEQYF	TGTGCCATCAGTGACCCGGGACAGGGCCACGAGCAGTACTTC	TRBD1	NA	TRBV10-3	TRBJ2-7
CASSADWTYEQYF	TGTGCCAGCAGTGCCGACTGGACCTACGAGCAGTACTTC	NA	NA	TRBV7-2	TRBJ2-7
CASSLATDGYTDTQYF	TGTGCCAGCAGCTTGGCCACGGACGGATACACAGATACGCAGTATTTT	NA	NA	TRBV5-6	TRBJ2-3
CASSVGRTGELFF	TGTGCCAGCAGCGTAGGGAGAACCGGGGAGCTGTTTTTT	NA	few	TRBV9	TRBJ2-2
CSVEVWETQYF	TGCAGCGTTGAAGTTTGGGAGACCCAGTACTTC	NA	NA	TRBV29-1	TRBJ2-5
CSVEGRAYEQYF	TGCAGCGTTGAGGGCAGGGCCTACGAGCAGTACTTC	NA	NA	TRBV29-1	TRBJ2-7
CAWNTGPEAFF	TGTGCCTGGAATACGGGCCCTGAAGCTTTCTTT	NA	NA	TRBV30	TRBJ1-1
CASSLGWGGTDTQYF	TGTGCCAGCAGCCTGGGCTGGGGAGGCACAGATACGCAGTATTTT	NA	few	TRBV7-8	TRBJ2-3
CASSYSDGANEKLFF	TGTGCCAGCAGTTACTCGGACGGAGCTAATGAAAAACTGTTTTTT	NA	NA	TRBV6-6	TRBJ1-4
CASRHKGNYEQYF	TGTGCCAGCAGACATAAAGGGAACTACGAGCAGTACTTC	NA	NA	TRBV25-1	TRBJ2-7
CASSQEMSSSYEQYF	TGTGCCAGCAGCCAAGAGATGTCTAGCTCCTACGAGCAGTACTTC	NA	NA	TRBV4-2	TRBJ2-7
CASSPHPILYTGELFF	TGTGCCAGCAGCCCTCACCCTATCCTGTACACCGGGGAGCTGTTTTTT	NA	NA	TRBV7-9	TRBJ2-2
CASSLSGQGNQPQHF	TGTGCCAGCAGTTTATCAGGGCAGGGCAATCAGCCCCAGCATTTT	NA	NA	TRBV27	TRBJ1-5
CASAGPGLYGYTF	TGTGCCAGCGCCGGTCCGGGTCTCTATGGCTACACCTTC	NA	NA	TRBV5-4	TRBJ1-2
CSVVGGDFGLAYEQYF	TGCAGCGTGGTCGGGGGGGACTTCGGACTGGCATACGAGCAGTACTTC	TRBD2	NA	TRBV29-1	TRBJ2-7
CASGPWETQYF	TGTGCCAGCGGCCCTTGGGAGACCCAGTACTTC	NA	few	TRBV27	TRBJ2-5
CASSQLLGAGTEAFF	TGTGCCAGCAGCCAGTTGCTCGGGGCGGGCACTGAAGCTTTCTTT	NA	NA	TRBV14	TRBJ1-1
CASSSWGDEQFF	TGCGCCAGCAGCTCCTGGGGAGATGAGCAGTTCTTC	NA	NA	TRBV5-1	TRBJ2-1
CAWSSSVGFRGYTF	TGTGCCTGGAGTTCCTCGGTGGGGTTTCGTGGCTACACCTTC	NA	NA	TRBV30	TRBJ1-2
CASSFALSRELYNEQFF	TGCGCCAGCAGCTTTGCCCTCTCGCGGGAGTTATACAATGAGCAGTTCTTC	TRBD2	NA	TRBV5-1	TRBJ2-1
CASSVVLTGELFF	TGTGCCAGCAGCGTAGTATTAACCGGGGAGCTGTTTTTT	NA	NA	TRBV9	TRBJ2-2
CASSQEGYNEQFF	TGCGCCAGCAGCCAAGAAGGGTACAATGAGCAGTTCTTC	NA	NA	TRBV4-1	TRBJ2-1
CASSAERGLYNEQFF	TGCGCCAGCAGCGCGGAGAGGGGCCTCTACAATGAGCAGTTCTTC	NA	NA	TRBV5-1	TRBJ2-1
CASSWDNNEQFF	TGTGCCAGCAGCTGGGACAACAATGAGCAGTTCTTC	NA	NA	TRBV13	TRBJ2-1
CASSLHTSGFSDEQFF	TGTGCCAGCAGCTTACACACTAGCGGGTTTAGTGATGAGCAGTTCTTC	TRBD2	NA	TRBV7-3	TRBJ2-1
CASSPRDRDQPQHF	TGTGCCAGCTCGCCCCGGGACAGGGATCAGCCCCAGCATTTT	TRBD1	NA	TRBV18	TRBJ1-5
CASSSNTGTGITGANVLTF	TGTGCCAGCAGCTCAAATACCGGGACAGGGATTACTGGGGCCAACGTCCTGACTTTC	TRBD1	NA	TRBV7-9	TRBJ2-6
CASKWTRFTDTQYF	TGTGCCAGCAAGTGGACCAGGTTCACAGATACGCAGTATTTT	NA	NA	TRBV6-4	TRBJ2-3
CAISEASQGRNEQFF	TGTGCCATCAGTGAGGCCTCACAGGGTCGGAATGAGCAGTTCTTC	NA	NA	TRBV10-3	TRBJ2-1
CASSQTDEQYF	TGCGCCAGCAGCCAAACGGACGAGCAGTACTTC	NA	NA	TRBV4-1	TRBJ2-7
CASSFRLNTDTQYF	TGTGCCAGCAGTTTTCGCCTGAACACAGATACGCAGTATTTT	NA	NA	TRBV27	TRBJ2-3
CASSPGTGEVEQYF	TGTGCCAGCAGTCCGGGGACAGGTGAAGTCGAGCAGTACTTC	TRBD1	NA	TRBV27	TRBJ2-7
CASSSTLIRLAGETDTQYF	TGTGCCAGCAGCTCAACACTCATCCGACTAGCGGGAGAAACAGATACGCAGTATTTT	TRBD2	NA	TRBV7-9	TRBJ2-3
CASSYRDSYEQYF	TGTGCCAGCAGTTACCGGGACTCCTACGAGCAGTACTTC	NA	NA	TRBV27	TRBJ2-7
CASSPFWGDYGYTF	TGCGCCAGCAGCCCTTTTTGGGGGGACTATGGCTACACCTTC	NA	few	TRBV5-1	TRBJ1-2
CSVEGEYRGDYGYTF	TGCAGCGTTGAAGGGGAGTACAGGGGAGACTATGGCTACACCTTC	TRBD1	NA	TRBV29-1	TRBJ1-2
CASSSWTGQPEAFF	TGCGCCAGCAGCTCGTGGACAGGGCAACCTGAAGCTTTCTTT	TRBD1	NA	TRBV5-1	TRBJ1-1
CASSEGTSGISYEQYF	TGTGCCAGCAGCGAAGGGACTAGCGGGATCTCCTACGAGCAGTACTTC	TRBD2	once	TRBV7-2	TRBJ2-7
CASSLYRGHLQPQHF	TGTGCCAGCAGCTTGTACAGGGGGCACCTCCAGCCCCAGCATTTT	TRBD1	NA	TRBV5-6	TRBJ1-5
CASRRDPGWGYNYGYTF	TGTGCCAGCAGGAGGGACCCTGGCTGGGGTTACAACTATGGCTACACCTTC	NA	NA	TRBV5-6	TRBJ1-2
CASSLGEGADTQYF	TGTGCCAGCAGCCTAGGGGAGGGGGCAGATACGCAGTATTTT	NA	once	TRBV7-6	TRBJ2-3
CASSSHERDSSNTGELFF	TGTGCCAGCAGCTCACACGAGCGGGACAGCTCGAACACCGGGGAGCTGTTTTTT	NA	NA	TRBV5-6	TRBJ2-2